A selection of T cell receptor beta chains follows, all from one sample in a study of STAT5B mutations in CD4+ large granular lymphocyte leukemia. Clones were read by immunoSEQ multiplex PCR, and TCRdb kept only the in-frame ones, dropping some. This table holds 35,000 or so clones, about nine tenths found once. The sample consisted of CD4+ T cells from blood buffy coats. These receptors were obtained from a human donor in good health. CDR3s include the opening cysteine and the closing phenylalanine or tryptophan. The D gene is left open where the match is weak. Clone size is stated in some rows and not others, as once, few, many or a class when expanded.

D gene	V gene	J gene	clone size	CDR3 length	CDR3 protein	CDR3 DNA
TRBD2	TRBV2	TRBJ2-5	-	14	CAGAPGLVVFEQYF	TGTGCCGGAGCTCCGGGACTAGTCGTGTTTGAGCAGTACTTC
-	TRBV12-5	TRBJ1-1	-	15	CASGLVLDIGTEAFF	TGTGCTAGTGGTTTGGTACTTGACATCGGCACTGAAGCTTTCTTT
-	TRBV29-1	TRBJ2-7	-	13	CSVGGDSTYEQYF	TGCAGCGTTGGGGGAGACAGTACCTACGAGCAGTACTTC
-	TRBV5-4	TRBJ1-5	-	12	CASSSQGQPQHF	TGTGCCAGCAGCTCTCAGGGACAGCCCCAGCATTTT
TRBD2	TRBV6-4	TRBJ2-1	-	14	CATRVAGGSNEQFF	TGTGCCACCCGGGTAGCGGGGGGCTCGAATGAGCAGTTCTTC
TRBD2	TRBV10-3	TRBJ2-3	-	15	CAISDAGGPPDTQYF	TGTGCCATCAGTGATGCGGGGGGGCCGCCAGATACGCAGTATTTT
-	TRBV20-1	TRBJ1-1	few	10	CSGEGPEAFF	TGCAGTGGGGAGGGGCCGGAGGCTTTCTTT
TRBD1	TRBV13	TRBJ2-5	-	14	CASSLGTGVETQYF	TGTGCCAGCAGCTTAGGGACAGGGGTAGAGACCCAGTACTTC
-	TRBV10-3	TRBJ1-1	-	14	CAISEQRSNTEAFF	TGTGCCATCAGCGAACAGCGATCGAACACTGAAGCTTTCTTT
TRBD1	TRBV5-1	TRBJ1-2	-	13	CASSRQGDDGYTF	TGCGCCAGCAGCCGACAGGGCGATGATGGCTACACCTTC
-	TRBV7-3	TRBJ2-1	-	11	CASSPGGEQFF	TGTGCCAGCAGCCCCGGGGGTGAGCAGTTCTTC
-	TRBV7-8	TRBJ1-5	-	15	CASSLQGIGNQPQHF	TGTGCCAGCAGCTTACAGGGGATAGGCAATCAGCCCCAGCATTTT
TRBD2	TRBV7-9	TRBJ2-3	-	17	CASSPGLGRGSTDTQYF	TGTGCCAGCAGCCCAGGCCTAGGGCGGGGGAGCACAGATACGCAGTATTTT
-	TRBV7-3	TRBJ2-2	-	17	CASSYPKTGEGTGELFF	TGTGCCAGCAGCTACCCCAAGACAGGGGAGGGCACCGGGGAGCTGTTTTTT
-	TRBV6-6	TRBJ1-4	-	13	CASRQGGSEKLFF	TGTGCCAGCAGACAGGGAGGGAGTGAAAAACTGTTTTTT
-	TRBV13	TRBJ2-1	-	16	CASSPPASASYNEQFF	TGTGCCAGCAGCCCCCCCGCTAGCGCCTCCTACAATGAGCAGTTCTTC
TRBD1	TRBV19	TRBJ1-2	-	13	CASRDRGNYGYTF	TGTGCCAGCCGGGACAGGGGGAACTATGGCTACACCTTC
-	TRBV2	TRBJ1-4	-	15	CASSESGVPNEKLFF	TGTGCCAGCAGTGAATCGGGGGTCCCTAATGAAAAACTGTTTTTT
-	TRBV6-5	TRBJ1-2	once	15	CASSYMGGPRNGYTF	TGTGCCAGCAGTTACATGGGGGGACCCAGGAATGGCTACACCTTC
TRBD2	TRBV5-1	TRBJ2-5	-	15	CASSPQAGIQETQYF	TGCGCCAGCAGCCCCCAAGCGGGGATCCAAGAGACCCAGTACTTC
TRBD2	TRBV5-8	TRBJ2-1	-	15	CASSLYSGRAPEQFF	TGTGCCAGCAGCTTATATAGCGGGAGGGCCCCTGAGCAGTTCTTC
TRBD2	TRBV7-2	TRBJ2-2	-	15	CASSLWTSKTGELFF	TGTGCCAGCAGCTTATGGACTAGCAAGACCGGGGAGCTGTTTTTT
-	TRBV19	TRBJ1-3	-	14	CASKQGRSGNTIYF	TGTGCCAGTAAGCAGGGGCGGTCTGGAAACACCATATATTTT
-	TRBV11-2	TRBJ2-3	-	14	CASSSPTDTDTQYF	TGTGCCAGCAGCTCACCCACTGACACAGATACGCAGTATTTT
TRBD2	TRBV6-5	TRBJ2-1	-	16	CASSYSGTSGYNEQFF	TGTGCCAGCAGTTACAGCGGGACTAGCGGTTACAATGAGCAGTTCTTC
-	TRBV9	TRBJ1-4	-	15	CASSVGQPGGEKLFF	TGTGCCAGCAGCGTAGGACAACCGGGGGGTGAAAAACTGTTTTTT
-	TRBV9	TRBJ1-1	-	15	CASSETPRADTEAFF	TGTGCCAGCAGCGAAACCCCCAGGGCGGACACTGAAGCTTTCTTT